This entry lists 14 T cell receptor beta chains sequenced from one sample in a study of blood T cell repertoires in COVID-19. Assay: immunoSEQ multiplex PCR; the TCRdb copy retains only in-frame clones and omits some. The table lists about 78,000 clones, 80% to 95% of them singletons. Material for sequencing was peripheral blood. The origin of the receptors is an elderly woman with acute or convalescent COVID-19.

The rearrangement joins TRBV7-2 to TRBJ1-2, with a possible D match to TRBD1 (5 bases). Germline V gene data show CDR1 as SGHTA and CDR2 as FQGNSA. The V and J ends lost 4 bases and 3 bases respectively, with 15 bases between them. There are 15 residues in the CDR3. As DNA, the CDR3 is TGTGCCAGCAGCTCCGACAGTGTGAAGGACTATGGCTACACCTTC. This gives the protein CASSSDSVKDYGYTF.

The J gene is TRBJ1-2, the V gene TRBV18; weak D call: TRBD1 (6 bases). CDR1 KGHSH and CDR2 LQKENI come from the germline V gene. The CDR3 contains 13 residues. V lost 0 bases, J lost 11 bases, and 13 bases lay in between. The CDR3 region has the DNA TGTGCCAGCTCACCACCGGGACAAAAAGTTTACACCTTC. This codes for CASSPPGQKVYTF.

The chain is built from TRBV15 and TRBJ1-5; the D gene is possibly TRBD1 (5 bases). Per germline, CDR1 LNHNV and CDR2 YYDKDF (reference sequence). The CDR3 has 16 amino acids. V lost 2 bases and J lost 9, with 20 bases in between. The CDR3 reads CATSRSGLGPSWPQHF. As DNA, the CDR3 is TGTGCCACCAGCAGATCAGGGTTAGGTCCCTCTTGGCCCCAGCATTTT.

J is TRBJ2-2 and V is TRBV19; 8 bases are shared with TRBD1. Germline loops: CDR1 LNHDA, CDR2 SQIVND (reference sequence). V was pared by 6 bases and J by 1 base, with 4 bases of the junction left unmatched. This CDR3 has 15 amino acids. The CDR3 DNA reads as TGTGCCAGTAGAAGACAGGGGTGGAACACCGGGGAGCTGTTTTTT. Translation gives CASRRQGWNTGELFF. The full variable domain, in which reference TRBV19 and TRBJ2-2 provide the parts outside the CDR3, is DGGITQSPKYLFRKEGQNVTLSCEQNLNHDAMYWYRQDPGQGLRLIYYSQIVNDFQKGDIAEGYSVSREKKESFPLTVTSAQKNPTAFYLCASRRQGWNTGELFFGEGSRLTVL.

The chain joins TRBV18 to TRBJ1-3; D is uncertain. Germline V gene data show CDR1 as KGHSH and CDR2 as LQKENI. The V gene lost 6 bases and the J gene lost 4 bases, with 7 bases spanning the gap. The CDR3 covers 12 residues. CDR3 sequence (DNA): TGTGCCAGCTCCCGGGAGGGAAACACCATATATTTT. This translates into CASSREGNTIYF.

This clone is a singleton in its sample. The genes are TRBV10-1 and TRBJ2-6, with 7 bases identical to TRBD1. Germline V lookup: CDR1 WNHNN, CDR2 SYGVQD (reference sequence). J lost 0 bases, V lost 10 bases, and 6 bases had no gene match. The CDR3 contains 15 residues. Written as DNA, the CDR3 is TGCGCCACGGACAGGCGTCACTCTGGGGCCAACGTCCTGACTTTC. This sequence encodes CATDRRHSGANVLTF.

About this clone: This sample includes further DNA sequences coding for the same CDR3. CDR3 residues: CASSLDRGGYEQYF. CDR3 bases: TGCGCCAGCAGCTTGGACAGGGGTGGCTACGAGCAGTACTTC. The chain is built from TRBV5-1 and TRBJ2-7, with TRBD1 identical over 7 bases. V was clipped by 0 bases and J by 3 bases; unmatched bases: 3. The CDR3 is 14 amino acids. CDR1 is SGHRS and CDR2 is YFSETQ in the germline V gene.

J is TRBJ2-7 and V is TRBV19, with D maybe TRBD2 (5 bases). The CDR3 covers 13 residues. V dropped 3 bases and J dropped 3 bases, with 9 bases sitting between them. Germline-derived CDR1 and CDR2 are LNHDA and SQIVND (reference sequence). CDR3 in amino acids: CASSIREFYEQYF. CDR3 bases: TGTGCCAGTAGTATTAGGGAGTTCTACGAGCAGTACTTC. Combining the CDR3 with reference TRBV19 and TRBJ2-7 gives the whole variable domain DGGITQSPKYLFRKEGQNVTLSCEQNLNHDAMYWYRQDPGQGLRLIYYSQIVNDFQKGDIAEGYSVSREKKESFPLTVTSAQKNPTAFYLCASSIREFYEQYFGPGTRLTVT.

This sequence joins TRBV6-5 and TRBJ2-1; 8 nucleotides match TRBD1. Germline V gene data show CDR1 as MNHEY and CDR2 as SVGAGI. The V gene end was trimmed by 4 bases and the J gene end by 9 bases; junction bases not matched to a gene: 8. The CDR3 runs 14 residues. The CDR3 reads CASSSNLGTGEQFF. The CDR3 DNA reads TGTGCCAGCAGTTCAAACCTAGGGACAGGTGAGCAGTTCTTC.

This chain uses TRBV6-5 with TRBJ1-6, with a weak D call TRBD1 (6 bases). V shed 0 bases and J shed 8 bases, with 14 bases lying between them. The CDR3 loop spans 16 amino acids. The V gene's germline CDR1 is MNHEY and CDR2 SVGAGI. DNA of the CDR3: TGTGCCAGCAGTTACTCGATGGCCAGGGGTGATTCACCCCTCCACTTT. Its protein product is CASSYSMARGDSPLHF.

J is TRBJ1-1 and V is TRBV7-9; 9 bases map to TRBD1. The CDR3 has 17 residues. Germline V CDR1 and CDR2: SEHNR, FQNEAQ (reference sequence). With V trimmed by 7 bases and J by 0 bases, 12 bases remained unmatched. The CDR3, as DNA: TGTGCCAGCAACCTTGGACAGGGGTTTAGGATGAACACTGAAGCTTTCTTT. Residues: CASNLGQGFRMNTEAFF.

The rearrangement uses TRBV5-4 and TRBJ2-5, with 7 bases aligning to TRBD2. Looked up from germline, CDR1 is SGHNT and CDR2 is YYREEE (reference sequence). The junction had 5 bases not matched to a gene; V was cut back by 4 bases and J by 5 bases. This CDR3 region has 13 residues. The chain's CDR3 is CASSTAGRETQYF. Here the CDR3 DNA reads TGTGCCAGCAGCACCGCCGGGAGGGAGACCCAGTACTTC.

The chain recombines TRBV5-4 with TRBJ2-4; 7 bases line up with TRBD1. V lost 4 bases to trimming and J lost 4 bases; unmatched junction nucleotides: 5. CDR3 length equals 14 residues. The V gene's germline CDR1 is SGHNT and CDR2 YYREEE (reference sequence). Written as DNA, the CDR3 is TGTGCCAGCAGCCGTACAGGGGATAAAAACATTCAGTACTTC. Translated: CASSRTGDKNIQYF.

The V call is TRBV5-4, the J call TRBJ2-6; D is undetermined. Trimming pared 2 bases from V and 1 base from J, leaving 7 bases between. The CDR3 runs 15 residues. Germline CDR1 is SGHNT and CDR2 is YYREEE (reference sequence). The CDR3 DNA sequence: TGTGCCAGCAGCTTATTCCAGTCTGGGGCCAACGTCCTGACTTTC. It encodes CASSLFQSGANVLTF. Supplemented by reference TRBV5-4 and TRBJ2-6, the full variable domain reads ETGVTQSPTHLIKTRGQQVTLRCSSQSGHNTVSWYQQALGQGPQFIFQYYREEENGRGNFPPRFSGLQFPNYSSELNVNALELDDSALYLCASSLFQSGANVLTFGAGSRLTVL.